This entry is about one TCR beta chain. This record comes from a study of blood T cell repertoires in COVID-19. Generated by immunoSEQ multiplex PCR, the TCRdb table keeps only in-frame clones and is missing some. This table has 150,000 to 200,000 clones, approximately 82% appearing once. With 6 bases clipped from V and 8 bases from J, the junction kept 13 bases outside the gene matches. CDR3 length: 15 amino acids. Germline V gives CDR1 LGHNA, CDR2 YNFKEQ. This sequence joins TRBV4-2 and TRBJ1-3; 7 bases agree with TRBD1. The receptor comes from a woman in her thirties or forties with COVID-19, enrolled during active disease. The sample taken for sequencing was peripheral blood. The CDR3 coding sequence is TGTGCCAGCAGAGTATCGCGGACAGGTAGCTACACCATATATTTT. This codes for CASRVSRTGSYTIYF.